The TCR beta chain described here comes from a study of human T cells and chemical hapten exposure. Looking at the study overall: Across its roughly 24 weeks, the study gave patients weekly diphenylcyclopropenone doses to the scalp. How much TCR each sample yielded varied, mostly because pooled library volumes differed slightly.

Trimming cost V 0 bases and J 5 bases, with 11 bases left between them. Germline CDR1 reads LGHDT; CDR2 reads YNNKEL (reference sequence). There are 15 residues in the CDR3. One entry per CDR3 protein, called by TCRdb with MiXCR from the RACE reads. The sample holds about 120,000 distinct CDR3 sequences, 9% to 13% seen once. This clonotype was counted ten times or more. Time point specified: patch test 1, 2 weeks after DPC sensitization. The sample's treatment: therapeutic diphenylcyclopropenone sensitization with weekly scalp DPC. At patch-test visits, sampling came before the patch test. Extraction of total RNA was performed on unfractionated whole blood.

The sequencing here drew on whole blood, taken in connection with sensitization to the hapten diphenylcyclopropenone (DPC). V and J are TRBV3-1 and TRBJ1-5; D gene ambiguous. The clonotype comes from a woman in her forties or fifties with alopecia areata. Some clones in this sample may be carry-over from other donors' samples. CDR3 in DNA: TGTGCCAGCAGCCAAGATAGCACGAGGCATCAGCCCCAGCATTTT. Translation: CASSQDSTRHQPQHF.